Below, 15 T cell receptor beta chains from the same sample are listed, as sequenced in a study of blood T cell repertoires in COVID-19. Sequencing used immunoSEQ multiplex PCR; TCRdb keeps in-frame clones, though not all of them. The sample carries a few hundred thousand clones, 90% recorded once. Material: PBMCs or T cells enriched from blood (not recorded which). The receptors here all came from a man younger than 35 who had recovered from COVID-19.

This chain uses TRBV5-4 with TRBJ2-1; 7 bases align to TRBD2. The CDR3 is made up of 18 amino acids. V was pared by 4 bases and J by 0 bases, with 13 bases of the junction left unmatched. Germline V gene sequence: CDR1 SGHNT, CDR2 YYREEE (reference sequence). CDR3 in DNA: TGTGCCAGCAGCCAGCCCACTAGCGCCGACGTCTCCTACAATGAGCAGTTCTTC. It translates to CASSQPTSADVSYNEQFF.

This clone has just one count. The chain employs TRBV28 and TRBJ2-3; 7 nucleotides agree with TRBD1. From germline, CDR1 is MDHEN and CDR2 SYDVKM. The CDR3 loop spans 16 amino acids. Trimming cost V 5 bases and J 2 bases; bases outside gene matches: 10. CDR3 nucleotide sequence: TGTGCCAGCAGTCCCCGTGGAACAGGGGACACAGATACGCAGTATTTT. Encoded protein: CASSPRGTGDTDTQYF.

CDR3 bases: TGTGCCAGCAGTTACTCTCCGTCTAGGGAGCTGTTTTTT. This codes for CASSYSPSRELFF. V usage is TRBV6-5 and J usage is TRBJ2-2, with D hard to call. Germline V gene data show CDR1 as MNHEY and CDR2 as SVGAGI. The CDR3 spans 13 residues. The V end lost 0 bases, the J end lost 9 bases, and 8 bases lay between the germline ends.

V usage is TRBV5-6 and J usage is TRBJ2-3, with TRBD2 identical over 9 bases. V lost 1 base, J lost 4 bases, and 7 bases stayed unmatched. CDR1 and CDR2 (germline): SGHDT, YYEEEE. CDR3 length equals 16 residues. The CDR3 spells CASSLLAGDAADTQYF. For the CDR3, the DNA is TGTGCCAGCAGCTTGTTAGCGGGAGATGCGGCAGATACGCAGTATTTT.

This chain connects TRBV6-5 to TRBJ2-2; tentative D call: TRBD1 (5 bases). This CDR3 is 14 amino acids long. Germline CDR1 reads MNHEY; CDR2 reads SVGAGI. V lost 8 bases to trimming and J lost 2 bases, with 12 bases between them. The CDR3 DNA reads as TGTGCCAGCGACCAAGGGGTAAACACCGGGGAGCTGTTTTTT. Translation gives CASDQGVNTGELFF.

This chain connects TRBV18 to TRBJ2-7, with TRBD1 matching 9 bases. With 4 bases clipped from V and 5 bases from J, the junction kept 9 bases outside the gene matches. This CDR3 spans 15 amino acids. The germline CDR1 and CDR2 sequences are KGHSH and LQKENI. CDR3 loop: CASSQLTGTGNEQYF. As DNA, the CDR3 is TGTGCCAGCTCACAACTTACCGGGACAGGGAACGAGCAGTACTTC.

This clone came up once. This chain joins TRBV14 and TRBJ1-1; D is undetermined. V lost 2 bases to trimming and J lost 12 bases, with 10 bases between them. This CDR3 is 11 amino acids long. Germline V gives CDR1 SGHDN, CDR2 FVKESK. CDR3 sequence: CASSQRREPFF. DNA of the CDR3: TGTGCCAGCAGCCAAAGACGGGAGCCTTTCTTT. Combining the CDR3 with reference TRBV14 and TRBJ1-1 gives the whole variable domain EAGVTQFPSHSVIEKGQTVTLRCDPISGHDNLYWYRRVMGKEIKFLLHFVKESKQDESGMPNNRFLAERTGGTYSTLKVQPAELEDSGVYFCASSQRREPFFGQGTRLTVV.

The chain combines TRBV28 with TRBJ2-1, with D tentatively TRBD2 (5 bases). Per germline, CDR1 MDHEN and CDR2 SYDVKM. V lost 8 bases and J lost 4, with 15 bases in between. This CDR3 has 14 amino acids. The CDR3 DNA follows: TGTGCCAGCCAACCGGCGGGCGGGTACAATGAGCAGTTCTTC. Its translation is CASQPAGGYNEQFF.

The chain joins TRBV9 to TRBJ2-1, with 10 bases that match TRBD2. V was clipped by 4 bases and J by 1 base; unmatched bases: 8. CDR3 length: 17 residues. Germline assignment: CDR1 SGDLS and CDR2 YYNGEE. CDR3 bases: TGTGCCAGCAGCAAAACAGATAGCGGGAGGTCCTACAATGAGCAGTTCTTC. This sequence encodes CASSKTDSGRSYNEQFF.

The chain combines TRBV7-5 with TRBJ1-3; the tabulated D call, TRBD1, remains unverified against the DNA. TRBV7-5 is termed a pseudogene. This CDR3 has 19 residues. The CDR3 nucleotides are TGTGTCAGAAGCTTACATACGCTGGACAGGCAAACCTCTGGAAACACCATATATTTT. Encoded protein: CVRSLHTLDRQTSGNTIYF.

The J gene is TRBJ1-6, the V gene TRBV15; 8 bases agree with TRBD1. Germline loops: CDR1 LNHNV, CDR2 YYDKDF (reference sequence). This CDR3 is 13 amino acids long. V trimming: 4 bases; J trimming: 11 bases; junction bases outside the gene matches: 4. The CDR3 reads CATSMDRDPPLHF. For the CDR3, the DNA is TGTGCCACCAGCATGGACAGGGACCCACCCCTCCACTTT.

In this sample, this clone turned up once. The V and J genes are TRBV7-9 and TRBJ1-3, with D uncertain. The germline V and J ends were trimmed by 3 bases and 3 bases, with 12 bases remaining between them. CDR1 is SEHNR, CDR2 FQNEAQ, per germline (reference sequence). The CDR3 has 15 residues. The CDR3 DNA reads TGTGCCAGCAGCTTGGACTCTCTCCGTGGAAACACCATATATTTT. As protein: CASSLDSLRGNTIYF. Supplemented by reference TRBV7-9 and TRBJ1-3, the full variable domain reads DTGVSQNPRHKITKRGQNVTFRCDPISEHNRLYWYRQTLGQGPEFLTYFQNEAQLEKSRLLSDRFSAERPKGSFSTLEIQRTEQGDSAMYLCASSLDSLRGNTIYFGEGSWLTVV.

J is TRBJ1-2 and V is TRBV9; 9 bases agree with TRBD1. After removal of 3 bases from V and 4 bases from J, the junction contained 4 bases not matched to a gene. The V gene's germline CDR1 is SGDLS and CDR2 YYNGEE. The CDR3 is made up of 14 amino acids. The CDR3 loop reads CASSDVDRGYGYTF. The CDR3 coding sequence is TGTGCCAGCAGCGATGTGGACAGGGGCTATGGCTACACCTTC.

This clone has only one observation. The chain carries TRBV3-1 (or the pseudogene TRBV3-2) and TRBJ2-7; TRBD2 is a possible D gene (5 bases). Per the germline V gene, CDR1 is LGHDT and CDR2 is YNNKEL (reference sequence). The CDR3 has 13 amino acids. Trimming took 1 base from V and 3 from J, leaving 7 bases between them. Here the CDR3 reads CASSQGTFYEQYF. The CDR3 DNA reads as TGTGCCAGCAGCCAAGGGACTTTCTACGAGCAGTACTTC.

This chain joins TRBV30 and TRBJ1-5; D gene uncertain. This CDR3 has 12 residues. V lost 2 bases and J 9 bases, leaving 11 bases between the germline ends. The germline CDR1 and CDR2 sequences are GTSNPN and SVGIG (reference sequence). The DNA for the CDR3 is TGTGCCTGGAGTACCGCGGCCGGGCCCCAGCATTTT. Residues: CAWSTAAGPQHF. The entire variable domain, with the rest obtained from reference TRBV30 and TRBJ1-5, is as follows: SQTIHQWPATLVQPVGSPLSLECTVEGTSNPNLYWYRQAAGRGLQLLFYSVGIGQISSEVPQNLSASRPQDRQFILSSKKLLLSDSGFYLCAWSTAAGPQHFGDGTRLSIL.